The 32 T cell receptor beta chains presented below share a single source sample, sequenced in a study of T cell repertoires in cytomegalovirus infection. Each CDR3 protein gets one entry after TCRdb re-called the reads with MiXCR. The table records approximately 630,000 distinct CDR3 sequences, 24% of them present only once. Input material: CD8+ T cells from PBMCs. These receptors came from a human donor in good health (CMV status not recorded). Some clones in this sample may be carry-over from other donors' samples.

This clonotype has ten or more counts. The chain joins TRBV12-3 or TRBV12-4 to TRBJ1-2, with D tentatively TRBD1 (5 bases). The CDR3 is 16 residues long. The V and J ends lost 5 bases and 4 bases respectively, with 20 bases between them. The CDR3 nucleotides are TGTGCCAGCAGTCCCCTCAGGGCGGGGGGTACCTATGGCTACACCTTC. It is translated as CASSPLRAGGTYGYTF.

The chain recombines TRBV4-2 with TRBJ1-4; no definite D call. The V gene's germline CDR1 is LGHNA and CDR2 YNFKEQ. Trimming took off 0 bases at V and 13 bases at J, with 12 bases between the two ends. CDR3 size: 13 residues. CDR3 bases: TGTGCCAGCAGCCAAGAGGACCCCGGAGGACTGTTTTTT. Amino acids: CASSQEDPGGLFF.

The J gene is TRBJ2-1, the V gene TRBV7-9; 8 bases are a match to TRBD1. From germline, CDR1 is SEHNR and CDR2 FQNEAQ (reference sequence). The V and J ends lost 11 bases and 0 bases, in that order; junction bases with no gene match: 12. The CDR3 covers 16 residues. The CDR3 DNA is TGTGCCGGCGAGGACAGGGCCTCGAGCTCCTACAATGAGCAGTTCTTC. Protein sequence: CAGEDRASSSYNEQFF.

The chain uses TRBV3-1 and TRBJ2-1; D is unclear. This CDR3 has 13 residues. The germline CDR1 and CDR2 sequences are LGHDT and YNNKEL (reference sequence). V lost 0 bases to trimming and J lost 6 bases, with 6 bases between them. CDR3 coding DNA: TGTGCCAGCAGCCAAGAGAATGCCAATGAGCAGTTCTTC. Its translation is CASSQENANEQFF.

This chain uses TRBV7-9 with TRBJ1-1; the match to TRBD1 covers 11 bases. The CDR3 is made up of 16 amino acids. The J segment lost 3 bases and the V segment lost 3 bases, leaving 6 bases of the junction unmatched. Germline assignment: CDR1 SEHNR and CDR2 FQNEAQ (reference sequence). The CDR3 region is CASSLWTGGADTEAFF. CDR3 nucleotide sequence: TGTGCCAGCAGCTTGTGGACAGGGGGCGCGGACACTGAAGCTTTCTTT.

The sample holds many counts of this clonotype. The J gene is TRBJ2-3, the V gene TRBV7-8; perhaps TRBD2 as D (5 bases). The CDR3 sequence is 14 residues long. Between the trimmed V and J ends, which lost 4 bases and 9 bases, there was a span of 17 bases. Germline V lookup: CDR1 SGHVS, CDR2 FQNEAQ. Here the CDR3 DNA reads TGTGCCAGCAGCTCCCAGGACTCTGTCCTAACGCAGTATTTT. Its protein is CASSSQDSVLTQYF.

DNA for the CDR3: TGTGCCAGCAGCGTAGGAGGGGGCCCCGGCTCCTACAATGAGCAGTTCTTC. This codes for CASSVGGGPGSYNEQFF. This chain joins TRBV9 and TRBJ2-1; 7 nucleotides line up with TRBD1. Germline values: CDR1 SGDLS, CDR2 YYNGEE. This CDR3 spans 17 amino acids. The trim removed 0 bases at V and 0 bases at J, leaving 6 bases unmatched. The full variable domain, its missing parts supplied by reference TRBV9 and TRBJ2-1, is DSGVTQTPKHLITATGQRVTLRCSPRSGDLSVYWYQQSLDQGLQFLIQYYNGEERAKGNILERFSAQQFPDLHSELNLSSLELGDSALYFCASSVGGGPGSYNEQFFGPGTRLTVL.

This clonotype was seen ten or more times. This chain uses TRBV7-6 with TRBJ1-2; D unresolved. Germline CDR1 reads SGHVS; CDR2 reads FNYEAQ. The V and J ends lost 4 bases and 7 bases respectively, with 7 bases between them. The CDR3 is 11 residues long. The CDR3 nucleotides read TGTGCCAGCAGCTCGGGGTTTGGCTACACCTTC. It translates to CASSSGFGYTF.

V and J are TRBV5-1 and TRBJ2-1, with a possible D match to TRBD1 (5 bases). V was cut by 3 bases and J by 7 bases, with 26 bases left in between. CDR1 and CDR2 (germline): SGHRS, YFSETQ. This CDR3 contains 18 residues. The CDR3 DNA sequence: TGCGCCAGCAGCTGGTCCCCTCAGGGTCTCGTTGTGGTAAATGAGCAGTTCTTC. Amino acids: CASSWSPQGLVVVNEQFF.

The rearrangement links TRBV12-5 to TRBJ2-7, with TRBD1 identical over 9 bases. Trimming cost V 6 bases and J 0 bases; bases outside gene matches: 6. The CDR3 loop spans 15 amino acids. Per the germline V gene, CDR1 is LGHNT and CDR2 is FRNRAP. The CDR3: CASGGLGQGSYEQYF. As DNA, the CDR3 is TGTGCTAGTGGGGGGCTGGGACAGGGCTCCTACGAGCAGTACTTC.

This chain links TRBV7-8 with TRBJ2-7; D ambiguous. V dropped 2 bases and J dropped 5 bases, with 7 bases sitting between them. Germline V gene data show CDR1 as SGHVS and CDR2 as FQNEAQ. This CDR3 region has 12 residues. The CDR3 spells CASSLNRNEQYV. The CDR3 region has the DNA TGTGCCAGCAGCTTAAATCGGAACGAGCAGTACGTC.

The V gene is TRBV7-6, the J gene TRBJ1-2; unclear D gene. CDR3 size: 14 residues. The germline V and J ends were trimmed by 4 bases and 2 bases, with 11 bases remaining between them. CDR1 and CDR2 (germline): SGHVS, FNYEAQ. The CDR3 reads CASSSRVRNYGYTF. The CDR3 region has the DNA TGTGCCAGCAGCTCAAGAGTACGGAACTATGGCTACACCTTC.

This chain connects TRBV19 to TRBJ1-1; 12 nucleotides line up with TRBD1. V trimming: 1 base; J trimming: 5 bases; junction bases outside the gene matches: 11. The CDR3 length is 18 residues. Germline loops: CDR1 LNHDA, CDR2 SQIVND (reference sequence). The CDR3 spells CASSIVYRDRGLGTEAFF. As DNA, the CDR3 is TGTGCCAGTAGTATAGTCTACCGGGACAGGGGGCTAGGAACTGAAGCTTTCTTT.

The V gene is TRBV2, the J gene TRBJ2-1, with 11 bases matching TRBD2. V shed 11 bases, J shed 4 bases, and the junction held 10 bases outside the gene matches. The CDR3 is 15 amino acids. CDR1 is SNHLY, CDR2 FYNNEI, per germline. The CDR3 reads CASAGLAGPYNEQFF. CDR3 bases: TGTGCCTCCGCAGGACTAGCGGGCCCTTACAATGAGCAGTTCTTC.

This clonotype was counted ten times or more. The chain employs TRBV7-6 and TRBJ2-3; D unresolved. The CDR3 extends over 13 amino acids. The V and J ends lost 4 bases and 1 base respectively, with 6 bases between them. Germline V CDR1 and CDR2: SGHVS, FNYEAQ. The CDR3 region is CASSSSRTDTQYF. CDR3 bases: TGTGCCAGCAGCTCCTCCCGCACAGATACGCAGTATTTT.

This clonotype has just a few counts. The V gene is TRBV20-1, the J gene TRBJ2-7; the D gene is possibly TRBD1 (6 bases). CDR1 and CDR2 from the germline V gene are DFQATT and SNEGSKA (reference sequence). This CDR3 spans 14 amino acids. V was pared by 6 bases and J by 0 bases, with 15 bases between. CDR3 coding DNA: TGCAGTGCCAGTCAGGGGACCAACTCCTACGAGCAGTACTTC. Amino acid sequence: CSASQGTNSYEQYF.

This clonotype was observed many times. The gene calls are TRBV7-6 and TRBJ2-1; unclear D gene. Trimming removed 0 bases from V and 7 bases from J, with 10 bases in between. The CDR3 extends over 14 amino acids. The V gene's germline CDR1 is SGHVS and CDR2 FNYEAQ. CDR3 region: CASSLAVSQNEQFF. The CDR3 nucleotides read TGTGCCAGCAGCTTAGCGGTCTCGCAGAATGAGCAGTTCTTC.

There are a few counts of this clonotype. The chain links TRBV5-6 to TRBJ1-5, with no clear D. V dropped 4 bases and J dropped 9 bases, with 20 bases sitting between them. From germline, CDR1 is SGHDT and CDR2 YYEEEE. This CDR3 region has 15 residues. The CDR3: CASSVGGLFKRPQHF. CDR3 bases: TGTGCCAGCAGCGTGGGAGGACTTTTTAAACGGCCCCAGCATTTT.

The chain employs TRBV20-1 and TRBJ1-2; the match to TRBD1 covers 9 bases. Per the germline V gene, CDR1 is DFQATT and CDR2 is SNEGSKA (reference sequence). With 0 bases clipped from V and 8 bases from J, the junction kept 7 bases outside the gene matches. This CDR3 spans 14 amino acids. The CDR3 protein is CSARDLGQGYGYTF. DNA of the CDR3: TGCAGTGCTAGAGATTTGGGACAGGGTTACGGCTACACCTTC.

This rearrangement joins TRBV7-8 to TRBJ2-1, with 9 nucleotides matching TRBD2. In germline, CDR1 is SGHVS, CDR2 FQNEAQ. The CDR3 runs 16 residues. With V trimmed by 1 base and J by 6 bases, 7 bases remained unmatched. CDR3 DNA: TGTGCCAGCAGCTTAGACCTGAGCGGGGGGATCAATGAGCAGTTCTTC. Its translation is CASSLDLSGGINEQFF.

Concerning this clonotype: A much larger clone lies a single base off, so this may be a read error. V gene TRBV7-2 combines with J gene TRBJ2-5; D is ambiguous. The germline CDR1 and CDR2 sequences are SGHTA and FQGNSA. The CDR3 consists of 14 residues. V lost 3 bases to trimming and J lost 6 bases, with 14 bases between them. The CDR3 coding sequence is TGTGCCAGCAGCTTCCACCCCGTCGGCAAGACCCAGTACTTC. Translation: CASSFHPVGKTQYF.

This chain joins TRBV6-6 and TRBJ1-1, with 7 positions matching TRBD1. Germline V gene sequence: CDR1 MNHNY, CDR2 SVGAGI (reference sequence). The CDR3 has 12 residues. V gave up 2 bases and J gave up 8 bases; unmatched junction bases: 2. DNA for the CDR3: TGTGCCAGCAGTTACGGGACAGAGGAAGCTTTCTTT. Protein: CASSYGTEEAFF.

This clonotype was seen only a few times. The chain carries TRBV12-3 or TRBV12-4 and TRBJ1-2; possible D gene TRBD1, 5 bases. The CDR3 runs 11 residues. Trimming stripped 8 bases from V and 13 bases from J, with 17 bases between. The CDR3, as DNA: TGTGCCAGCGGGGGGGGGACGGCAGCCACCTTC. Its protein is CASGGGTAATF.

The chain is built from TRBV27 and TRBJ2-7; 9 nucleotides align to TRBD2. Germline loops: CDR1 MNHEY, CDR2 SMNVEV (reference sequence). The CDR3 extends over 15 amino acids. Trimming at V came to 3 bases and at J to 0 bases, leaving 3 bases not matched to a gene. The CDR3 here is CASSFSSGISYEQYF. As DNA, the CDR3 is TGTGCCAGCAGTTTTTCTAGCGGGATCTCCTACGAGCAGTACTTC.

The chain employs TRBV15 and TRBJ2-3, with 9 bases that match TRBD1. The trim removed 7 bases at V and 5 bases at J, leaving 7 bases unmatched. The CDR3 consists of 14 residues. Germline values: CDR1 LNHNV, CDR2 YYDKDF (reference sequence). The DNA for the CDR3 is TGTGCCACCACCTGGACAGGGGAAATAGATACGCAGTATTTT. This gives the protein CATTWTGEIDTQYF.

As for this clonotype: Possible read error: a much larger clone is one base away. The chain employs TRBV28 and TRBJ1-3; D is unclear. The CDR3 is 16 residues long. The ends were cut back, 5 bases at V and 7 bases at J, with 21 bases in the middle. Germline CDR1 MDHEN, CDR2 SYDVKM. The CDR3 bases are TGTGCCAGCAGTCCCTTCCCCCGGTGGGAGGACAACACCATATATTTT. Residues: CASSPFPRWEDNTIYF.

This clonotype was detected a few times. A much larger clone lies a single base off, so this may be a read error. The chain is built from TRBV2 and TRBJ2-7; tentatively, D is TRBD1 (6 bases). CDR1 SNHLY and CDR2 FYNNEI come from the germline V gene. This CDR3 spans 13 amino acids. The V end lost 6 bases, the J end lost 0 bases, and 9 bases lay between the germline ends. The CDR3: CASSQQGSYEQYF. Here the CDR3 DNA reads TGTGCCAGCAGCCAACAGGGCTCCTACGAGCAGTACTTC.

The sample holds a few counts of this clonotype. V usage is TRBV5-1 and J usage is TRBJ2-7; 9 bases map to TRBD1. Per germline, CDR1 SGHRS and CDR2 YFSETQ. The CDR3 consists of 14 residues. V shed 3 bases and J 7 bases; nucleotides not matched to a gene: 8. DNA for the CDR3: TGCGCCAGCAGCTCGGGACAGGGATCTCCGGAGCAGTACTTC. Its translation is CASSSGQGSPEQYF.

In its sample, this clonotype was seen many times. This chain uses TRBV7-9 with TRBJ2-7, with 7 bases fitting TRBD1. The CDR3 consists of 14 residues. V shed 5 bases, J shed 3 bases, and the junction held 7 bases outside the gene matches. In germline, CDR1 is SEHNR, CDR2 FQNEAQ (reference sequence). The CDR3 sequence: CASSLRDRSYEQYF. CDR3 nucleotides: TGTGCCAGCAGCCTCCGGGACAGAAGCTACGAGCAGTACTTC.

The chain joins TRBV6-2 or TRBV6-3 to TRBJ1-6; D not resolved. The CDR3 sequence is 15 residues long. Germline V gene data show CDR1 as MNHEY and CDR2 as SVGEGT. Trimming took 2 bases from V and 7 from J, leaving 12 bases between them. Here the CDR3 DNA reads TGTGCCAGCAGTTACGAAGTGGGATGGAATTCACCCCTCCACTTT. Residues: CASSYEVGWNSPLHF.

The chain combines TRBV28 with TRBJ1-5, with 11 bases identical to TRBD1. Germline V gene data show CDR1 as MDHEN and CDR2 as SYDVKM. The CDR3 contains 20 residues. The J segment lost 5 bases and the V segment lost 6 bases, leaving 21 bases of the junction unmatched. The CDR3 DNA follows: TGTGCCAGCAGCCCGAGACTAAGGACAGGGGGCGCCTATAAGCATCAGCCCCAGCATTTT. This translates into CASSPRLRTGGAYKHQPQHF.

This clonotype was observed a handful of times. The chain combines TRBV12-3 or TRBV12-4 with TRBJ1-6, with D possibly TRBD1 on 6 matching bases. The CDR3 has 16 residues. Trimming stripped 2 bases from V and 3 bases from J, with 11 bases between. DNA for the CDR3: TGTGCCAGCAGTTTAAGACAGGCGGTCTATAATTCACCCCTCCACTTT. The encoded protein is CASSLRQAVYNSPLHF.